A selection of T cell receptor beta chains follows, all from one sample in a study of T cells in localized non-small cell lung cancer. The repertoire was sequenced with immunoSEQ multiplex PCR; TCRdb's copy has only in-frame clones and lacks some. The profile covers approximately 60,000 clones, with roughly 88% appearing a single time and approximately 2% taken by the ten largest. This sample comprised peripheral blood, obtained before any cancer treatment. The receptors stem from a woman aged 40-69 years with stage I lung adenocarcinoma. CDR3s include the opening cysteine and the closing phenylalanine or tryptophan. D genes are given only for firm matches. The size entry is marked missing in some rows and otherwise reads once, few, many or a size class.

size: -
D: -
J: TRBJ2-7
V: TRBV7-8
CDR3: CASSFRDGPYEQYF
DNA: TGTGCCAGCAGCTTTAGAGACGGTCCCTACGAGCAGTACTTC

size: -
D: -
J: TRBJ1-5
V: TRBV5-6
CDR3: CASSLKPLVGQPQHF
DNA: TGTGCCAGCAGCTTGAAACCCTTAGTGGGACAGCCCCAGCATTTT

size: -
D: -
J: TRBJ2-7
V: TRBV6-6
CDR3: CASSPEGLNFYEQYF
DNA: TGTGCCAGCAGTCCGGAGGGTCTCAACTTCTACGAGCAGTACTTC

size: -
D: -
J: TRBJ2-1
V: TRBV19
CDR3: CASITGLPFGEQFF
DNA: TGTGCCAGTATTACGGGGCTACCCTTCGGTGAGCAGTTCTTC

size: -
D: -
J: TRBJ2-7
V: TRBV6-5
CDR3: CASSYSAGTGYEQYF
DNA: TGTGCCAGCAGTTACTCGGCGGGGACCGGCTACGAGCAGTACTTC

size: -
D: TRBD1
J: TRBJ1-1
V: TRBV5-1
CDR3: CASSTDRDSLEAFF
DNA: TGCGCCAGCAGTACTGACAGGGACAGCCTTGAAGCTTTCTTT

size: -
D: TRBD1
J: TRBJ2-2
V: TRBV19
CDR3: CASSRDRQGTGELFF
DNA: TGTGCCAGTAGTCGGGACAGGCAGGGAACCGGGGAGCTGTTTTTT

size: -
D: TRBD1
J: TRBJ2-2
V: TRBV4-3
CDR3: CASSQGDRVTGELFF
DNA: TGCGCCAGCAGCCAAGGGGACAGGGTCACCGGGGAGCTGTTTTTT

size: -
D: -
J: TRBJ2-3
V: TRBV5-1
CDR3: CASSLLGADTQYF
DNA: TGCGCCAGCAGCTTGCTAGGCGCCGATACGCAGTATTTT

size: once
D: -
J: TRBJ1-4
V: TRBV7-9
CDR3: CASSFGSGERELFF
DNA: TGTGCCAGCAGCTTTGGGTCAGGGGAAAGAGAACTGTTTTTT

size: once
D: TRBD1
J: TRBJ1-1
V: TRBV10-3
CDR3: CAIKRTGEEAFF
DNA: TGTGCCATCAAGAGGACAGGGGAGGAAGCTTTCTTT

size: -
D: TRBD1
J: TRBJ1-5
V: TRBV28
CDR3: CASSPPGQGPNQPQHF
DNA: TGTGCCAGCAGTCCTCCGGGACAGGGTCCGAATCAGCCCCAGCATTTT

size: -
D: -
J: TRBJ2-5
V: TRBV28
CDR3: CASSSRDLETQYF
DNA: TGTGCCAGCAGTTCCAGGGATTTAGAGACCCAGTACTTC

size: -
D: TRBD1
J: TRBJ2-2
V: TRBV18
CDR3: CASSPRPGGNTGELFF
DNA: TGTGCCAGCTCACCACGTCCAGGGGGCAACACCGGGGAGCTGTTTTTT

size: -
D: -
J: TRBJ2-1
V: TRBV10-1
CDR3: CASSESIGAYSEQFF
DNA: TGCGCCAGCAGTGAGTCGATAGGGGCCTACAGTGAGCAGTTCTTC

size: -
D: TRBD2
J: TRBJ2-1
V: TRBV28
CDR3: CASSTKTSGSYNEQFF
DNA: TGTGCCAGCAGTACTAAGACTAGCGGGAGTTACAATGAGCAGTTCTTC

size: -
D: -
J: TRBJ2-3
V: TRBV7-8
CDR3: CASSPSLPDTQYF
DNA: TGTGCCAGCAGCCCGTCCCTCCCGGATACGCAGTATTTT

size: -
D: TRBD2
J: TRBJ2-1
V: TRBV4-3
CDR3: CASSPWGGGPPEQFF
DNA: TGCGCCAGCAGCCCCTGGGGGGGAGGGCCTCCCGAGCAGTTCTTC

size: -
D: TRBD2
J: TRBJ2-7
V: TRBV28
CDR3: CASNLAGVRNEQYF
DNA: TGTGCCAGCAATTTAGCGGGAGTACGCAACGAGCAGTACTTC

size: -
D: -
J: TRBJ1-4
V: TRBV11-1
CDR3: CASSFNSRDEKLFF
DNA: TGTGCCAGCAGCTTCAACAGTCGCGATGAAAAACTGTTTTTT

size: -
D: TRBD1
J: TRBJ1-4
V: TRBV2
CDR3: CASSGTGANEKLFF
DNA: TGTGCCAGCAGTGGGACAGGGGCGAATGAAAAACTGTTTTTT

size: -
D: TRBD1
J: TRBJ2-2
V: TRBV28
CDR3: CASGTQGAGELFF
DNA: TGTGCCAGCGGAACTCAGGGGGCCGGGGAGCTGTTTTTT

size: -
D: -
J: TRBJ1-5
V: TRBV10-2
CDR3: CASSTGGVNQPQHF
DNA: TGCGCCAGCAGTACTGGGGGGGTCAATCAGCCCCAGCATTTT

size: -
D: TRBD1
J: TRBJ1-1
V: TRBV6-1
CDR3: CASSTEDRGRTEAFF
DNA: TGTGCCAGCAGTACCGAGGACAGGGGGAGAACTGAAGCTTTCTTT

size: -
D: TRBD2
J: TRBJ2-3
V: TRBV7-3
CDR3: CASSSGLAGATDTQYF
DNA: TGTGCCAGCAGCTCGGGACTAGCGGGAGCCACAGATACGCAGTATTTT

size: -
D: -
J: TRBJ1-5
V: TRBV28
CDR3: CASTEANQPQHF
DNA: TGTGCCAGCACAGAGGCGAATCAGCCCCAGCATTTT

size: once
D: TRBD1
J: TRBJ1-2
V: TRBV5-1
CDR3: CASSFNGLDRADYGYTF
DNA: TGCGCCAGCAGCTTTAATGGTCTGGACAGGGCGGACTATGGCTACACCTTC

size: -
D: -
J: TRBJ1-1
V: TRBV18
CDR3: CASSTTGQAPSEAFF
DNA: TGTGCCAGCTCTACAACGGGACAAGCACCTAGTGAAGCTTTCTTT

size: -
D: -
J: TRBJ2-3
V: TRBV18
CDR3: CASSLQTGEGDTQYF
DNA: TGTGCCAGCTCACTCCAGACAGGGGAGGGGGATACGCAGTATTTT

size: -
D: -
J: TRBJ1-3
V: TRBV2
CDR3: CASSRNTIYF
DNA: TGTGCCAGCAGTAGAAACACCATATATTTT

size: few
D: TRBD1
J: TRBJ1-1
V: TRBV6-5
CDR3: CATLKGQMNTEAFF
DNA: TGTGCCACATTAAAGGGACAGATGAACACTGAAGCTTTCTTT

size: -
D: -
J: TRBJ1-4
V: TRBV25-1
CDR3: CASTRGANEKLFF
DNA: TGTGCCAGCACCCGGGGGGCTAATGAAAAACTGTTTTTT

size: -
D: TRBD2
J: TRBJ2-5
V: TRBV7-9
CDR3: CASSSKRERAETQYF
DNA: TGTGCCAGCAGTTCCAAGCGGGAGAGGGCAGAGACCCAGTACTTC